A selection of T cell receptor beta chains follows, all from one sample in a study of blood T cell repertoires in COVID-19. Measured with immunoSEQ multiplex PCR; TCRdb has only the in-frame clones, and not every one. In the table there are about 110,000 clones, about 64% of which are singletons. The material sequenced was peripheral blood. The receptor set was obtained from a human donor with acute or convalescent COVID-19. The donor label of this sample is uncertain. The CDR3 runs from the conserved cysteine through the conserved F or W. Clone size is shown for a subset of rows, as once, few, many or a class of expanded clone.

clone_size v_call cdr3_length cdr3_aa
. TRBV7-2 13 CASSLGVNYGYTF
. TRBV9 13 CASSGAGTGELFF
few TRBV18 14 CASSPQAAANEQFF
. TRBV7-9 13 CASSKQGTDGYTF
few TRBV6-2/TRBV6-3 16 CASSYSELARDYEQYF
. TRBV2 17 CASSAFGGGVGANVLTF
once TRBV28 13 CASIRGRDQPQHF
. TRBV9 16 CASSARVGDRATEAFF
. TRBV7-8 13 CASSLISQAEQYF
. TRBV11-2 15 CASSPGTSGDYEQFF
few TRBV30 15 CAWSETGRANYGYTF
. TRBV4-2 16 CASSQFGTPQADTQYF
once TRBV4-1 15 CASSQVQAKDQPQHF
. TRBV6-5 13 CASSYRGHQPQHF
. TRBV7-9 14 CASSLKGQVYGYTF
. TRBV30 14 CAWGHRNDNSPLHF
once TRBV6-6 15 CASSYGQGVRDTQYF
few TRBV7-2 14 CASSLGPLNTEAFF
. TRBV6-5 15 CASSQPGQGSYEQYF
. TRBV23-1 16 CAIKGTASKSNTEAFF
. TRBV18 13 CASSPGQGETQYF
once TRBV6-5 15 CASSSGVGADEKLFF
. TRBV20-1 13 CSASFGFYNEQFF
few TRBV27 13 CASRRVSSYEQYF
few TRBV6-5 13 CASSYSQGNTIYF
. TRBV6-5 13 CASSRSSGASYTF
. TRBV20-1 11 CSALRGETQYF
. TRBV5-1 14 CASSPSVAGRELFF
. TRBV4-1 15 CASSHLPTGGETQYF
. TRBV5-1 16 CASSLMQQGYNEKLFF
. TRBV5-6 14 CASSLIVTNYGYTF
few TRBV5-4 15 CASSLGGGRDYGYTF
. TRBV5-5 16 CASRLPLAGNTDTQYF
few TRBV19 13 CASSAGAGTEAFF
. TRBV19 15 CASSRDRADNQPQHF
few TRBV4-1 16 CASSQENRVPNYGYTF
. TRBV6-4 20 CASTFFTGTSGPMPYNEQFF
. TRBV3-1/TRBV3-2 18 CASSQVLAGGPSQETQYF
. TRBV5-5 15 CASSSGTGVRETQYF
. TRBV4-1 15 CASSQGQGPTRELFF
. TRBV24-1 17 CATSDFLSGVRAGELFF
. TRBV2 11 CARTPNDEQYF
once TRBV5-1 12 CASSWSEETQYF
. TRBV7-2 16 CASRPPGQISGNTIYF
. TRBV2 15 CASSEVPTFAYEQYF